The T cell receptor beta chain described here comes from a study of cytomegalovirus exposure and HLA in healthy donors. Across the study: Of all 400 or so donors who were genotyped, roughly 83% belonged to the Caucasian-associated ancestry cluster. Broader study findings: Cytomegalovirus association was assigned to more than 150 TCR beta chains. In vitro data verified a few CMV-associated chains as specific for CMV antigens. Roughly uniform sequencing depth across donors was assumed, possibly incorrectly.

V dropped 10 bases and J dropped 7 bases, with 19 bases sitting between them. This CDR3 has 13 residues. Germline loops: CDR1 KGHSH, CDR2 LQKENI. The PCR ran on 60 Vbeta and 13 Jbeta primers. The repertoire was sequenced with immunoSEQ multiplex PCR; TCRdb's copy has only in-frame clones and lacks some. The repertoire table contains tens of thousands of clones. Regarding this clone: What it binds is not known.

The chain uses TRBV18 and TRBJ1-2, with D possibly being TRBD1 (5 bases). This clonotype was obtained from a woman aged 25 to 39 in good health and CMV-seronegative. Source material: PBMCs. The DNA for the CDR3 is TGTGCCACCGTCGAAGGGGAGGGGCTTGGCTACACCTTC. Translated, it gives CATVEGEGLGYTF.